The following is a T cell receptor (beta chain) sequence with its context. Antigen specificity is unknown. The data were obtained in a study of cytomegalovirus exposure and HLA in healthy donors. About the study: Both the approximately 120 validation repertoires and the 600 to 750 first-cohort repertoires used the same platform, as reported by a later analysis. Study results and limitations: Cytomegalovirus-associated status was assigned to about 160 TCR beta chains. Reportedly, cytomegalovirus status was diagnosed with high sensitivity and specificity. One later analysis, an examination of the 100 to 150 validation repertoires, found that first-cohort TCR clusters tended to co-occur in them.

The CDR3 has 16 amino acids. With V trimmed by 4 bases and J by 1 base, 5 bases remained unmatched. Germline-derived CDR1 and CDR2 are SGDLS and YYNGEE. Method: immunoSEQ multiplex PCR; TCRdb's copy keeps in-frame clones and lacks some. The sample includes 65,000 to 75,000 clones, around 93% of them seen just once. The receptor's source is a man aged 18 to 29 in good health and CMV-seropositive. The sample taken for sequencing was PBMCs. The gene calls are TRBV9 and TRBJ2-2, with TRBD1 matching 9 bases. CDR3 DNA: TGTGCCAGCAGCCCGCGACAGGGGGTGAACACCGGGGAGCTGTTTTTT. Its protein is CASSPRQGVNTGELFF.